This is a list of T cell receptor beta chains from one sample in a study of cytomegalovirus exposure and HLA in healthy donors. This table comes from immunoSEQ multiplex PCR, and its TCRdb copy is limited to in-frame clones, with some not included. The sample has 150,000 or so clones, roughly 81% seen once; the top ten hold roughly 2.2%. Sequencing was carried out using PBMCs. The receptors here all came from a man aged 18-30 years in good health and CMV-seropositive. Both conserved end residues are part of each CDR3. The order of the fields is V gene, J gene, D gene, clone size, CDR3 protein, CDR3 DNA. D genes are given only for firm matches. For some rows the clone size is stated as once, few or many, or as a class when expanded; others skip it.

V gene: TRBV27
J gene: TRBJ1-4
D gene: TRBD1
clone size: -
CDR3 protein: CASSWGTGGKEKLFF
CDR3 DNA: TGTGCCAGCAGTTGGGGGACAGGGGGCAAGGAAAAACTGTTTTTT

V gene: TRBV6-6
J gene: TRBJ1-3
D gene: -
clone size: -
CDR3 protein: CASSYRGGNTIYF
CDR3 DNA: TGTGCCAGCAGTTACCGGGGAGGAAACACCATATATTTT

V gene: TRBV9
J gene: TRBJ2-3
D gene: -
clone size: -
CDR3 protein: CASSPRVRGSTDTQYF
CDR3 DNA: TGTGCCAGCAGCCCCCGTGTCAGGGGAAGCACAGATACGCAGTATTTT

V gene: TRBV5-1
J gene: TRBJ2-3
D gene: TRBD2
clone size: few
CDR3 protein: CASSLYGGSTDTQYF
CDR3 DNA: TGCGCCAGCAGCTTGTACGGGGGGAGCACAGATACGCAGTATTTT

V gene: TRBV4-3
J gene: TRBJ2-7
D gene: -
clone size: -
CDR3 protein: CASSQEYGYYEQYF
CDR3 DNA: TGCGCCAGCAGCCAAGAGTACGGGTACTACGAGCAGTACTTC

V gene: TRBV10-3
J gene: TRBJ1-1
D gene: TRBD1
clone size: -
CDR3 protein: CAISESRGQQNTEAFF
CDR3 DNA: TGTGCCATCAGTGAGTCGAGGGGGCAACAGAACACTGAAGCTTTCTTT

V gene: TRBV27
J gene: TRBJ2-7
D gene: TRBD2
clone size: -
CDR3 protein: CATSSGGAYYEQYF
CDR3 DNA: TGTGCCACCTCTAGCGGGGGGGCTTATTACGAGCAGTACTTC

V gene: TRBV7-8
J gene: TRBJ2-2
D gene: TRBD1
clone size: -
CDR3 protein: CASSHRGHTGELFF
CDR3 DNA: TGTGCCAGCAGTCACAGGGGGCACACCGGGGAGCTGTTTTTT

V gene: TRBV5-6
J gene: TRBJ2-7
D gene: -
clone size: few
CDR3 protein: CASSLGQYEQYF
CDR3 DNA: TGTGCCAGCAGCTTGGGCCAGTACGAGCAGTACTTC

V gene: TRBV7-8
J gene: TRBJ1-4
D gene: -
clone size: -
CDR3 protein: CASSLIGGATNEKLFF
CDR3 DNA: TGTGCCAGCAGCTTAATAGGGGGGGCAACTAATGAAAAACTGTTTTTT

V gene: TRBV4-1
J gene: TRBJ2-5
D gene: TRBD2
clone size: -
CDR3 protein: CASSHPGGSRETQYF
CDR3 DNA: TGCGCCAGCAGCCACCCGGGGGGGTCTCGGGAGACCCAGTACTTC

V gene: TRBV29-1
J gene: TRBJ1-1
D gene: -
clone size: -
CDR3 protein: CSVDQAANTEAFF
CDR3 DNA: TGCAGCGTTGACCAGGCCGCGAACACTGAAGCTTTCTTT

V gene: TRBV7-2
J gene: TRBJ1-6
D gene: TRBD1
clone size: -
CDR3 protein: CASSLEIGGRGVNSPLHF
CDR3 DNA: TGTGCCAGCAGCTTAGAAATTGGCGGCAGGGGGGTGAATTCACCCCTCCACTTT

V gene: TRBV14
J gene: TRBJ2-1
D gene: TRBD2
clone size: -
CDR3 protein: CASSRFSGGDYNEQFF
CDR3 DNA: TGTGCCAGCAGCCGCTTTAGCGGGGGAGACTACAATGAGCAGTTCTTC

V gene: TRBV5-1
J gene: TRBJ2-7
D gene: -
clone size: -
CDR3 protein: CASSLGGTSSSYEQYF
CDR3 DNA: TGCGCCAGCAGCTTGGGGGGGACATCCAGCTCCTACGAGCAGTACTTC

V gene: TRBV6-1
J gene: TRBJ2-3
D gene: -
clone size: -
CDR3 protein: CAMGSASGTDTQYF
CDR3 DNA: TGTGCGATGGGTTCCGCTAGCGGCACAGATACGCAGTATTTT

V gene: TRBV5-1
J gene: TRBJ1-1
D gene: -
clone size: -
CDR3 protein: CASSPGRGNTEAFF
CDR3 DNA: TGCGCCAGCAGCCCAGGACGGGGGAACACTGAAGCTTTCTTT

V gene: TRBV6-5
J gene: TRBJ1-6
D gene: -
clone size: few
CDR3 protein: CASSPGVNSPLHF
CDR3 DNA: TGTGCCAGCAGCCCCGGGGTGAATTCACCCCTCCACTTT

V gene: TRBV6-1
J gene: TRBJ2-1
D gene: -
clone size: -
CDR3 protein: CSTRGFSYNEQFF
CDR3 DNA: TGTTCTACGCGGGGCTTCTCCTACAATGAGCAGTTCTTC

V gene: TRBV7-6
J gene: TRBJ1-6
D gene: -
clone size: -
CDR3 protein: CASSPQYNSPLHF
CDR3 DNA: TGTGCCAGCAGCCCCCAATATAATTCACCCCTCCACTTT

V gene: TRBV2
J gene: TRBJ1-2
D gene: TRBD1
clone size: once
CDR3 protein: CASSEGLQGGHGYTF
CDR3 DNA: TGTGCCAGCAGTGAGGGTTTACAGGGGGGTCATGGCTACACCTTC

V gene: TRBV9
J gene: TRBJ2-2
D gene: -
clone size: -
CDR3 protein: CASSVESLNTGELFF
CDR3 DNA: TGTGCCAGCAGCGTAGAGAGTTTGAACACCGGGGAGCTGTTTTTT

V gene: TRBV7-2
J gene: TRBJ2-1
D gene: TRBD2
clone size: -
CDR3 protein: CASSSTGLAGENEQFF
CDR3 DNA: TGTGCCAGCAGCTCGACCGGACTAGCGGGGGAGAATGAGCAGTTCTTC

V gene: TRBV18
J gene: TRBJ2-6
D gene: -
clone size: -
CDR3 protein: CASSKGVLSSTGANVLTF
CDR3 DNA: TGTGCCAGCTCTAAAGGGGTCCTCTCATCAACTGGGGCCAACGTCCTGACTTTC

V gene: TRBV13
J gene: TRBJ1-2
D gene: -
clone size: few
CDR3 protein: CASNLGASNYGYTF
CDR3 DNA: TGTGCCAGCAACTTGGGGGCGTCTAACTATGGCTACACCTTC

V gene: TRBV4-3
J gene: TRBJ2-5
D gene: TRBD2
clone size: few
CDR3 protein: CASSQDRGGQETQYF
CDR3 DNA: TGCGCCAGCAGCCAAGATCGGGGGGGCCAAGAGACCCAGTACTTC

V gene: TRBV18
J gene: TRBJ1-2
D gene: TRBD1
clone size: once
CDR3 protein: CASSRGQTTNYGYTF
CDR3 DNA: TGTGCCAGCTCGAGGGGACAGACCACTAACTATGGCTACACCTTC

V gene: TRBV7-9
J gene: TRBJ2-3
D gene: TRBD1
clone size: -
CDR3 protein: CASSLAPKTGENTDTQYF
CDR3 DNA: TGTGCCAGCAGCTTAGCACCCAAGACAGGGGAAAACACAGATACGCAGTATTTT

V gene: TRBV25-1
J gene: TRBJ1-1
D gene: TRBD1
clone size: -
CDR3 protein: CASSDGQGGYTEAFF
CDR3 DNA: TGTGCCAGCAGTGACGGACAGGGAGGGTACACTGAAGCTTTCTTT

V gene: TRBV30
J gene: TRBJ1-3
D gene: TRBD1
clone size: -
CDR3 protein: CAWRPGTAGNTIYF
CDR3 DNA: TGTGCCTGGAGACCTGGGACAGCTGGAAACACCATATATTTT

V gene: TRBV7-8
J gene: TRBJ1-1
D gene: -
clone size: -
CDR3 protein: CASSRGGNTEAFF
CDR3 DNA: TGTGCCAGCAGCCGGGGGGGGAACACTGAAGCTTTCTTT

V gene: TRBV7-2
J gene: TRBJ1-4
D gene: -
clone size: -
CDR3 protein: CASSLIGGDEKLFF
CDR3 DNA: TGTGCCAGCAGCTTAATCGGGGGGGATGAAAAACTGTTTTTT

V gene: TRBV18
J gene: TRBJ1-2
D gene: -
clone size: -
CDR3 protein: CASSPEGLHNYGYTF
CDR3 DNA: TGTGCCAGCTCACCAGAGGGACTACATAACTATGGCTACACCTTC

V gene: TRBV9
J gene: TRBJ2-3
D gene: TRBD2
clone size: -
CDR3 protein: CASSAGGGDTQYF
CDR3 DNA: TGTGCCAGCAGCGCGGGGGGGGGAGATACGCAGTATTTT

V gene: TRBV6-1
J gene: TRBJ1-2
D gene: TRBD1
clone size: -
CDR3 protein: CASSETGEVGNTF
CDR3 DNA: TGTGCCAGCAGTGAAACAGGGGAGGTCGGAAACACCTTC

V gene: TRBV5-1
J gene: TRBJ2-7
D gene: -
clone size: -
CDR3 protein: CASSPGSAFYEQYF
CDR3 DNA: TGCGCCAGCAGCCCGGGGAGTGCTTTCTACGAGCAGTACTTC

V gene: TRBV6-5
J gene: TRBJ1-1
D gene: -
clone size: -
CDR3 protein: CASSFGRNTEAFF
CDR3 DNA: TGTGCCAGCAGTTTTGGCAGGAACACTGAAGCTTTCTTT

V gene: TRBV4-3
J gene: TRBJ2-5
D gene: TRBD1
clone size: once
CDR3 protein: CASSQDPQTGAGQETQYF
CDR3 DNA: TGCGCCAGCAGCCAAGACCCTCAGACAGGGGCGGGACAAGAGACCCAGTACTTC

V gene: TRBV13
J gene: TRBJ2-1
D gene: TRBD2
clone size: few
CDR3 protein: CASSLVGLAGVNNEQFF
CDR3 DNA: TGTGCCAGCAGCTTAGTGGGACTAGCGGGGGTCAACAATGAGCAGTTCTTC

V gene: TRBV7-6
J gene: TRBJ1-6
D gene: TRBD1
clone size: -
CDR3 protein: CASSQGGSRGSSPLHF
CDR3 DNA: TGTGCCAGCAGCCAAGGGGGGTCCAGGGGGTCCTCACCCCTCCACTTT

V gene: TRBV5-1
J gene: TRBJ2-2
D gene: -
clone size: -
CDR3 protein: CASSLSTVAGSTGELFF
CDR3 DNA: TGCGCCAGCAGCTTGAGTACAGTCGCGGGTTCCACCGGGGAGCTGTTTTTT

V gene: TRBV19
J gene: TRBJ1-1
D gene: -
clone size: -
CDR3 protein: CASSTGLNTEAFF
CDR3 DNA: TGTGCCAGTAGTACAGGGCTTAACACTGAAGCTTTCTTT

V gene: TRBV19
J gene: TRBJ1-1
D gene: -
clone size: -
CDR3 protein: CASSIGNRVNEAFF
CDR3 DNA: TGTGCCAGTAGTATAGGGAACAGGGTGAATGAAGCTTTCTTT

V gene: TRBV5-6
J gene: TRBJ2-3
D gene: TRBD2
clone size: -
CDR3 protein: CASSVGRADTQYF
CDR3 DNA: TGTGCCAGCAGCGTCGGGAGGGCAGATACGCAGTATTTT